Shown below are 21 T cell receptor beta chains from a single sample sequenced in a study of T-cell memory formation after mild COVID-19. TCRdb re-called the 5' RACE reads through MiXCR, storing one row per CDR3 protein. The sample contains about 130,000 distinct CDR3 sequences, 16% of which appear only once. Sequencing was performed on PBMCs or a T cell subset sorted from them (not recorded which). The receptors originated from an adult woman who had mild COVID-19 (a few samples of this study predate the infection). Cell type and time point are not known.

V and J are TRBV5-5 and TRBJ1-1; perhaps TRBD1 as D (5 bases). V dropped 2 bases and J dropped 2 bases, with 13 bases sitting between them. From germline, CDR1 is SGHKS and CDR2 YYEKEE (reference sequence). The CDR3 contains 15 residues. The CDR3 loop reads CASSFLQGINTEAFF. The CDR3 DNA sequence: TGTGCCAGCAGCTTTCTTCAGGGTATTAACACTGAAGCTTTCTTT.

Only one count was recorded for this clonotype. The CDR3 sequence is CASSNPGTGADTQYF. For the CDR3, the DNA is TGTGCCAGCAGCAACCCCGGGACAGGGGCAGATACGCAGTATTTT. The genes are TRBV7-2 and TRBJ2-3, with 10 bases that match TRBD1. Germline CDR1 and CDR2: SGHTA and FQGNSA. The V segment lost 5 bases and the J segment 4 bases; nucleotides outside the gene matches: 6. This CDR3 spans 15 amino acids.

The rearrangement uses TRBV4-1 and TRBJ1-2; D is unresolved. The CDR3 is 14 residues long. Between the trimmed V and J ends, which lost 1 base and 5 bases, there was a span of 11 bases. The germline V gene encodes CDR1 MGHRA and CDR2 YSYEKL. CDR3: CASSQGVLPYGYTF. CDR3 sequence (DNA): TGCGCCAGCAGCCAAGGGGTATTACCGTATGGCTACACCTTC.

The rearrangement joins TRBV5-1 to TRBJ1-2, with D possibly TRBD1 on 5 matching bases. Germline CDR1 and CDR2: SGHRS and YFSETQ. V lost 4 bases and J 8 bases, leaving 15 bases between the germline ends. This CDR3 comprises 13 residues. CDR3 protein: CASSASGRDGYTF. CDR3 sequence (DNA): TGCGCCAGCAGCGCGTCGGGGCGGGACGGCTACACCTTC.

This clonotype was picked up one time. The chain links TRBV7-2 to TRBJ2-5; maybe TRBD1 (5 bases). This CDR3 has 14 residues. The ends were cut back, 1 base at V and 2 bases at J, with 8 bases in the middle. Germline values: CDR1 SGHTA, CDR2 FQGNSA. The CDR3 sequence: CASSLVTAQETQYF. In nucleotides, the CDR3 is TGTGCCAGCAGCTTAGTGACAGCACAAGAGACCCAGTACTTC.

The V call is TRBV7-9, the J call TRBJ2-5; tentative D call: TRBD2 (6 bases). The CDR3 length is 14 residues. Germline CDR1 SEHNR, CDR2 FQNEAQ (reference sequence). V shed 4 bases and J shed 4 bases, with 13 bases lying between them. CDR3 coding DNA: TGTGCCAGCAGCTCGCCTGGGACTGCAGAGACCCAGTACTTC. Protein sequence: CASSSPGTAETQYF.

This clonotype has more than one count but fewer than ten. The CDR3 is CASSFRSGVYEQYF. CDR3 nucleotide sequence: TGTGCCAGCAGCTTCCGTTCCGGAGTCTACGAGCAGTACTTC. The gene calls are TRBV7-8 and TRBJ2-7; D gene uncertain. CDR1 SGHVS and CDR2 FQNEAQ come from the germline V gene. The CDR3 spans 14 residues. The ends were cut back, 3 bases at V and 3 bases at J, with 12 bases in the middle.

This clonotype came up a few times. The chain carries TRBV10-3 and TRBJ1-5; D is undetermined. Trimming shortened V by 0 bases and J by 2 bases, and 8 bases separated the two germline ends. The V gene's germline CDR1 is ENHRY and CDR2 SYGVKD. This CDR3 is 15 amino acids long. The DNA of the CDR3 is TGTGCCATCAGTGAGTCGATTAGGGGCAATCAGCCCCAGCATTTT. This sequence encodes CAISESIRGNQPQHF.

This clonotype has just a few counts. The J gene is TRBJ2-2, the V gene TRBV12-3 or TRBV12-4; D unclear. The CDR3 is 13 residues long. Trimming removed 2 bases from V and 6 bases from J, with 7 bases in between. The CDR3 protein is CASSLPEAGELFF. In DNA, the CDR3 is TGTGCCAGCAGTTTACCTGAGGCCGGGGAGCTGTTTTTT.

V is TRBV6-6 and J is TRBJ2-5; D possibly matches TRBD1 or TRBD2 (5 bases each). Germline CDR1 reads MNHNY; CDR2 reads SVGAGI (reference sequence). The CDR3 is 14 amino acids. Trimming shortened V by 10 bases and J by 0 bases, and 15 bases separated the two germline ends. CDR3 sequence reads: CATHQGGYQETQYF. In DNA form, the CDR3 reads TGTGCCACCCATCAGGGCGGGTACCAAGAGACCCAGTACTTC.

V and J are TRBV6-2 or TRBV6-3 and TRBJ2-3; 12 nucleotides match TRBD2. The V segment lost 2 bases and the J segment 2 bases; nucleotides outside the gene matches: 20. This CDR3 spans 22 amino acids. CDR1 is MNHEY and CDR2 is SVGEGT in the germline V gene. The CDR3 region is CASSYRSSLVTSGRSHTDTQYF. CDR3 bases: TGTGCCAGCAGTTACCGCTCCTCCTTAGTAACTAGCGGGAGGTCCCACACAGATACGCAGTATTTT.

The chain links TRBV7-9 to TRBJ2-5, with D perhaps TRBD2 (5 bases). This CDR3 is 16 amino acids long. Germline CDR1 SEHNR, CDR2 FQNEAQ (reference sequence). Trimming removed 0 bases at V and 1 base at J, with 12 bases between. The CDR3 DNA reads as TGTGCCAGCAGCTTAGCGACTCGGGGATTCCAAGAGACCCAGTACTTC. This gives the protein CASSLATRGFQETQYF.

A few counts support this clonotype. The chain joins TRBV7-2 to TRBJ1-3; D gene ambiguous. CDR3 size: 13 residues. Trimming took off 5 bases at V and 4 bases at J, with 9 bases between the two ends. Germline V CDR1 and CDR2: SGHTA, FQGNSA. CDR3 in DNA: TGTGCCAGCAGCCCACGCAGCGGAAACACCATATATTTT. Encoded protein: CASSPRSGNTIYF.

The table lists this clonotype with a few counts. This sequence joins TRBV12-3 or TRBV12-4 and TRBJ2-7; D possibly uses TRBD1 or TRBD2 (5 bases each). This CDR3 is 13 amino acids long. Trimming took off 5 bases at V and 0 bases at J, with 8 bases between the two ends. The CDR3 DNA reads as TGTGCCAGCAGTCGGGGACCCTCCTACGAGCAGTACTTC. Amino acids: CASSRGPSYEQYF.

V and J are TRBV5-5 and TRBJ2-3; D possibly corresponds to TRBD2 (5 bases). The CDR3 loop spans 14 amino acids. Between the trimmed V and J ends, which lost 0 bases and 4 bases, there was a span of 9 bases. Germline CDR1 and CDR2: SGHKS and YYEKEE (reference sequence). CDR3 sequence (DNA): TGTGCCAGCAGCTTGGACCTAGCTGCAGATACGCAGTATTTT. Protein product: CASSLDLAADTQYF.

The table lists this clonotype with a few counts. The V and J genes are TRBV27 and TRBJ2-3, with a possible D match to TRBD1 (6 bases). Trimming removed 5 bases from V and 3 bases from J, with 6 bases in between. The CDR3 consists of 12 residues. Germline assignment: CDR1 MNHEY and CDR2 SMNVEV (reference sequence). CDR3 residues: CASSRGTDTQYF. Here the CDR3 DNA reads TGTGCCAGCAGTAGGGGGACAGATACGCAGTATTTT.

The rearrangement joins TRBV9 to TRBJ1-4; weak D call: TRBD1 (5 bases). CDR3 length: 15 amino acids. Germline lookup yields CDR1 SGDLS and CDR2 YYNGEE. V was cut by 2 bases and J by 3 bases, with 11 bases left in between. For the CDR3, the DNA is TGTGCCAGCAGCGTTAGGGGCCAGCCTAATGAAAAACTGTTTTTT. Residues: CASSVRGQPNEKLFF.

This clonotype has only a few counts. The gene calls are TRBV5-6 and TRBJ1-4; possibly TRBD1 for D (6 bases). This CDR3 is built from 16 residues. V was trimmed by 4 bases and J by 0 bases, leaving 13 bases between them. Germline V gives CDR1 SGHDT, CDR2 YYEEEE. The CDR3 sequence: CASSRRQDATNEKLFF. For the CDR3, the DNA is TGTGCCAGCAGCCGCCGACAGGATGCAACTAATGAAAAACTGTTTTTT.

This clonotype has only a few counts. The chain uses TRBV5-1 and TRBJ2-7, with TRBD1 matching 9 bases. The CDR3 is 15 amino acids. J gave up 2 bases and V 2 bases, and 5 bases lay outside the gene matches. Germline V lookup: CDR1 SGHRS, CDR2 YFSETQ. DNA of the CDR3: TGCGCCAGCAGCTTAGCCGGGACAGGGACCTACGAGCAGTACTTC. Amino acid sequence: CASSLAGTGTYEQYF. Full variable domain (outside the CDR3, taken from reference TRBV5-1 and TRBJ2-7): KAGVTQTPRYLIKTRGQQVTLSCSPISGHRSVSWYQQTPGQGLQFLFEYFSETQRNKGNFPGRFSGRQFSNSRSEMNVSTLELGDSALYLCASSLAGTGTYEQYFGPGTRLTVT.

The chain recombines TRBV12-3 or TRBV12-4 with TRBJ2-7; 7 nucleotides line up with TRBD1. The CDR3 spans 13 residues. Trimming cost V 8 bases and J 2 bases; bases outside gene matches: 6. CDR3 in DNA: TGTGCCAGCCGTCACGGGACAGCCTACGAGCAGTACTTC. This encodes CASRHGTAYEQYF.

J is TRBJ2-7 and V is TRBV14; no clear D. Per the germline V gene, CDR1 is SGHDN and CDR2 is FVKESK. The CDR3 is made up of 12 amino acids. The V gene lost 3 bases and the J gene lost 4 bases, with 7 bases spanning the gap. The CDR3 bases are TGTGCCAGCAGCCACCGACAATACGAGCAGTACTTC. It is translated as CASSHRQYEQYF.